The 32 T cell receptor beta chains presented below share a single source sample, sequenced in a study of T cells expressing NK-cell markers. Reprocessing the 5' RACE reads, TCRdb reports a single entry for every CDR3 protein and omits DNA. This sample's clone table lists about 260,000 distinct CDR3 sequences. The sample taken for sequencing was blood T cells: a sorted CD56 or NKG2C T cell subset, CD4+ or CD8+ T cells, or bulk PBMC T cells (not recorded which). These receptors were taken from a woman between 18 and 69 years old in good health.

The gene calls are TRBV12-5 and TRBJ2-1; TCRdb lists TRBD1, though no DNA is available to test this call. Germline V gene sequence: CDR1 LGHNT, CDR2 FRNRAP. The CDR3 spans 16 residues. The CDR3 here is CASGFPRRTAYNEQFF.

The chain couples TRBV11-2 to TRBJ1-2; TCRdb indicates TRBD1, and absent DNA this call remains unverified. The CDR3 spans 15 residues. The germline CDR1 and CDR2 sequences are SGHAT and FQNNGV. CDR3 residues: CASSRDRVGNYGYTF. Based on the CDR3 plus reference TRBV11-2 and TRBJ1-2, the full variable domain is EAGVAQSPRYKIIEKRQSVAFWCNPISGHATLYWYQQILGQGPKLLIQFQNNGVVDDSQLPKDRFSAERLKGVDSTLKIQPAKLEDSAVYLCASSRDRVGNYGYTFGSGTRLTVV.

The rearrangement links TRBV6-5 to TRBJ2-4. The CDR3 has 14 residues. CDR1 is MNHEY and CDR2 is SVGAGI in the germline V gene. The CDR3 reads CASSSEFDVNIQYF.

The chain is built from TRBV29-1 and TRBJ1-1; TCRdb lists TRBD1, though no DNA is available to test this call. The CDR3 is made up of 13 amino acids. Germline assignment: CDR1 SQVTM and CDR2 ANQGSEA. CDR3 loop: CSAGDRAATEAFF. The full variable domain, completed using reference TRBV29-1 and TRBJ1-1, is SAVISQKPSRDICQRGTSLTIQCQVDSQVTMMFWYRQQPGQSLTLIATANQGSEATYESGFVIDKFPISRPNLTFSTLTVSNMSPEDSSIYLCSAGDRAATEAFFGQGTRLTVV.

The chain employs TRBV25-1 and TRBJ2-2; as DNA is missing, the TRBD2 call by TCRdb cannot be tested. This CDR3 region has 15 residues. Germline V gene data show CDR1 as MGHDK and CDR2 as SYGVNS. The CDR3 reads CASSERDQNTGELFF. Based on the CDR3 plus reference TRBV25-1 and TRBJ2-2, the full variable domain is EADIYQTPRYLVIGTGKKITLECSQTMGHDKMYWYQQDPGMELHLIHYSYGVNSTEKGDLSSESTVSRIRTEHFPLTLESARPSHTSQYLCASSERDQNTGELFFGEGSRLTVL.

The chain has TRBV5-1 and TRBJ2-2; the TCRdb call, TRBD1, lacks DNA for checking. The CDR3 length is 15 residues. Germline loops: CDR1 SGHRS, CDR2 YFSETQ. The chain's CDR3 is CASSSGTGDTGELFF.

This chain links TRBV20-1 with TRBJ2-3; absent DNA, TCRdb's TRBD1 call cannot be checked. Germline CDR1 is DFQATT and CDR2 is SNEGSKA (reference sequence). The CDR3 runs to 22 residues. The CDR3 loop is CSARAPSGEVPPLPLSTDTQYF.

The J gene is TRBJ1-6, the V gene TRBV5-1; TCRdb indicates TRBD1, and absent DNA this call remains unverified. CDR1 and CDR2 from the germline V gene are SGHRS and YFSETQ. There are 17 residues in the CDR3. The CDR3: CASSITGTGGRNSPLHF.

The rearrangement joins TRBV9 to TRBJ2-2. This CDR3 comprises 11 residues. Germline assignment: CDR1 SGDLS and CDR2 YYNGEE. The CDR3: CASSVAGELFF.

The rearrangement joins TRBV10-3 to TRBJ2-6. This CDR3 region has 17 residues. Germline V gene sequence: CDR1 ENHRY, CDR2 SYGVKD. The CDR3 here is CAISARQFPDRSNVLTF.

The CDR3 loop reads CSVGRDREIWETQYF. The chain joins TRBV29-1 to TRBJ2-5; without DNA, the TCRdb call of TRBD1 cannot be checked. Germline V lookup: CDR1 SQVTM, CDR2 ANQGSEA. The length of the CDR3 is 15 residues.

The chain uses TRBV29-1 and TRBJ2-7. This CDR3 contains 13 residues. Germline assignment: CDR1 SQVTM and CDR2 ANQGSEA. CDR3: CSVGPGGSYEQYF.

The chain has TRBV5-6 and TRBJ2-7; the D call from TCRdb, TRBD2, cannot be confirmed without DNA. Germline values: CDR1 SGHDT, CDR2 YYEEEE. This CDR3 region has 16 residues. CDR3 loop: CASSLEGGFPSYEQYF.

V and J are TRBV5-1 and TRBJ2-5; the TCRdb D gene call, TRBD1, has no DNA to confirm it. Germline CDR1 reads SGHRS; CDR2 reads YFSETQ. This CDR3 has 13 residues. The CDR3 region is CASAGTPWETQYF.

This rearrangement joins TRBV11-1 to TRBJ1-6; the D call from TCRdb, TRBD1, cannot be confirmed without DNA. The CDR3 has 18 residues. Germline V gene data show CDR1 as SGHAT and CDR2 as FQDESV (reference sequence). The CDR3 protein is CASSLRTGGGQLNSPLHF.

The rearrangement links TRBV27 to TRBJ2-3; lacking DNA, the TRBD1 call made by TCRdb goes unchecked. Germline V gives CDR1 MNHEY, CDR2 SMNVEV (reference sequence). The CDR3 is made up of 12 amino acids. The CDR3 sequence: CASSLGQGTQYF.

The chain combines TRBV30 with TRBJ2-1; TCRdb calls TRBD2, which cannot be checked without DNA. Per germline, CDR1 GTSNPN and CDR2 SVGIG (reference sequence). CDR3 length: 16 residues. This CDR3 reads CAWSVGIAVAYNEQFF.

The chain has TRBV6-1 and TRBJ1-3; TCRdb calls TRBD1, which cannot be checked without DNA. CDR1 is MNHNS and CDR2 is SASEGT in the germline V gene. This CDR3 has 16 amino acids. This chain's CDR3 is CASRGFTTDSGNTIYF.

J is TRBJ2-2 and V is TRBV7-3. The germline gives CDR1 SGHTA, CDR2 FQGTGA. This CDR3 has 13 amino acids. CDR3 sequence: CASSTANTGELFF.

The V call is TRBV7-6, the J call TRBJ2-1. The germline V gene encodes CDR1 SGHVS and CDR2 FNYEAQ. The CDR3 contains 11 residues. Here the CDR3 reads CASSSEWEQFF. Drawing the rest from reference TRBV7-6 and TRBJ2-1, the complete variable domain is GAGVSQSPRYKVTKRGQDVALRCDPISGHVSLYWYRQALGQGPEFLTYFNYEAQQDKSGLPNDRFSAERPEGSISTLTIQRTEQRDSAMYRCASSSEWEQFFGPGTRLTVL.

The rearrangement uses TRBV5-1 and TRBJ1-5; TCRdb picks TRBD1, but there is no DNA to check that call. The CDR3 has 14 residues. Germline CDR1 is SGHRS and CDR2 is YFSETQ. The chain's CDR3 is CASSPTGSMQPQHF.

This chain joins TRBV7-2 and TRBJ2-1. Germline V CDR1 and CDR2: SGHTA, FQGNSA. The CDR3 is made up of 13 amino acids. CDR3 amino acids: CASSSARVNEQFF.

The rearrangement uses TRBV27 and TRBJ2-3; as DNA is missing, the TRBD1 call by TCRdb cannot be tested. Germline loops: CDR1 MNHEY, CDR2 SMNVEV (reference sequence). This CDR3 contains 15 residues. CDR3 protein: CASWGAVTSTDTQYF.

This sequence joins TRBV6-1 and TRBJ1-2; the D call from TCRdb, TRBD1, cannot be confirmed without DNA. Looked up from germline, CDR1 is MNHNS and CDR2 is SASEGT. The CDR3 runs to 14 residues. CDR3 protein: CASSLTGGGEGYTF.

The chain carries TRBV7-2 and TRBJ2-5; no DNA is available, so the TRBD2 call from TCRdb remains unchecked. Germline values: CDR1 SGHTA, CDR2 FQGNSA. This CDR3 region has 17 residues. Here the CDR3 reads CASSPRRLAGIQETQYF.

The rearrangement links TRBV6-2 or TRBV6-3 to TRBJ1-2. The germline CDR1 and CDR2 sequences are MNHEY and SVGEGT. The CDR3 extends over 13 amino acids. The CDR3 reads CASSYVGRDGYTF.

The V gene is TRBV7-8, the J gene TRBJ1-1; checking the TCRdb D call of TRBD1 is not possible without DNA. This CDR3 region has 15 residues. Germline values: CDR1 SGHVS, CDR2 FQNEAQ. The CDR3 region is CASSLEAGEGTEAFF.

J is TRBJ2-1 and V is TRBV19. Germline-derived CDR1 and CDR2 are LNHDA and SQIVND (reference sequence). The CDR3 consists of 15 residues. CDR3 loop: CASRPQSGSYNEQFF.

The chain uses TRBV20-1 and TRBJ2-3; TCRdb picks TRBD1, but there is no DNA to check that call. The CDR3 loop spans 17 amino acids. CDR1 and CDR2 (germline): DFQATT, SNEGSKA (reference sequence). The CDR3 sequence is CSARDTTGTTSTDTQYF.

V and J are TRBV7-2 and TRBJ1-2. The CDR3 sequence is 14 residues long. In germline, CDR1 is SGHTA, CDR2 FQGNSA. CDR3 region: CASSIGRSNYGYTF.

The chain has TRBV5-1 and TRBJ2-1; there is no DNA to check the TCRdb D call of TRBD2. This CDR3 has 15 residues. Germline CDR1 and CDR2: SGHRS and YFSETQ. CDR3: CASRQTIPSYNEQFF.

The V call is TRBV20-1, the J call TRBJ2-5. Germline lookup yields CDR1 DFQATT and CDR2 SNEGSKA (reference sequence). The length of the CDR3 is 14 residues. This chain's CDR3 is CSGAERAYQETQYF.